This TCR beta chain originates from a study of shared clonotypes between healthy human individuals. Study results and limitations: A small donor pool kept down the genetic and exposure-history diversity that was represented.

Data came from immunoSEQ multiplex PCR; TCRdb stores just in-frame clones and leaves some out. The sample carries some 350,000 clones, around 67% recorded once. This CDR3 region has 17 residues. V lost 0 bases and J 3 bases, leaving 15 bases between the germline ends. CDR1 and CDR2 (germline): SGDLS, YYNGEE. Turning to this clone: Its specificity is not known.

Sequenced sample: memory CD4+ T cells sorted from blood. Subset in this sample: CD45RA-negative fraction. This clonotype originated in a man aged 25 to 45 in good health. The V and J genes are TRBV9 and TRBJ2-2, with D maybe TRBD2 (5 bases). CDR3 region: CASSVVSGGWDTGELFF. Written as DNA, the CDR3 is TGTGCCAGCAGCGTAGTCTCCGGAGGTTGGGACACCGGGGAGCTGTTTTTT.